This T cell receptor (beta chain) was documented in a study of T cell clones after liver transplantation. Trimming stripped 5 bases from V and 0 bases from J, with 12 bases between. Germline CDR1 reads SEHNR; CDR2 reads FQNEAQ (reference sequence). The CDR3 has 15 amino acids. Only in-frame clones appear in the TCRdb table, and some are missing; sequencing was by immunoSEQ multiplex PCR. Of about 120,000 clones listed, 90% are singletons. The chain links TRBV7-9 to TRBJ2-3; unclear D gene. The material sequenced was CD4+ T cells from blood, taken 12 months after liver transplant. The receptor's source is a human patient who received a liver transplant. Some T cells may be graft donor cells. Here the CDR3 reads CASSPGLPSTDTQYF. The CDR3 DNA reads TGTGCCAGCAGCCCAGGCCTACCTAGCACAGATACGCAGTATTTT.